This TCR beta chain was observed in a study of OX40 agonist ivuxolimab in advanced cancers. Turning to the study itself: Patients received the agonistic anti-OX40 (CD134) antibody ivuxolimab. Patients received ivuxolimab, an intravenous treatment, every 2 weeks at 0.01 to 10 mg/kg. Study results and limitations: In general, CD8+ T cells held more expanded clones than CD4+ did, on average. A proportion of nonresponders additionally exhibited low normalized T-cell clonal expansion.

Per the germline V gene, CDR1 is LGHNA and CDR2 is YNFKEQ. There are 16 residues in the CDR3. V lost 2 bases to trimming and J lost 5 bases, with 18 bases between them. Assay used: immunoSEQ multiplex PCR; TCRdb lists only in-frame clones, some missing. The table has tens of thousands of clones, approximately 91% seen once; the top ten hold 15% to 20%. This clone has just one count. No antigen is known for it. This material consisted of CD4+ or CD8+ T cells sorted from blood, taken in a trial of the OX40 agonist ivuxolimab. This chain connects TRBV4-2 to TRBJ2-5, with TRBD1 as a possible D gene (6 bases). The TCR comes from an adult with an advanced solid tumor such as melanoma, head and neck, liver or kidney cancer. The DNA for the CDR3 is TGTGCCAGCAGCCAATCCTACAGGGCGGCGGAGGAGACCCAGTACTTC. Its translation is CASSQSYRAAEETQYF.